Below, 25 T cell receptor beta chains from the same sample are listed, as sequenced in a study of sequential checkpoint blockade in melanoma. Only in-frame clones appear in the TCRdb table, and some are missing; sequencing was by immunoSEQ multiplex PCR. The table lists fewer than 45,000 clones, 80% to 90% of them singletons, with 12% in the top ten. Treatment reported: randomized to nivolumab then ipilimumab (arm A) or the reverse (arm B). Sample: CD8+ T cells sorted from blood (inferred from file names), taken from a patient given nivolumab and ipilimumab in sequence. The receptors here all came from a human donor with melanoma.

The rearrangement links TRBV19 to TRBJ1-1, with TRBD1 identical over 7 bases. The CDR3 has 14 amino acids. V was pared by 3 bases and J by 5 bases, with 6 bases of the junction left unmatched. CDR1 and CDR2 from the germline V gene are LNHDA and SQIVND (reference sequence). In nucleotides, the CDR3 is TGTGCCAGTAGTATTGGTAGGGGGCAAACTGAAGCTTTCTTT. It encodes CASSIGRGQTEAFF.

CDR3 sequence reads: CASSARDSLNTEAFF. DNA of the CDR3: TGTGCCAGCAGCGCTAGGGACAGTTTGAACACTGAAGCTTTCTTT. The V and J genes are TRBV7-2 and TRBJ1-1, with TRBD1 matching 7 bases. Germline CDR1 and CDR2: SGHTA and FQGNSA. The CDR3 runs 15 residues. V dropped 5 bases and J dropped 0; count of bases not matched to a gene: 6.

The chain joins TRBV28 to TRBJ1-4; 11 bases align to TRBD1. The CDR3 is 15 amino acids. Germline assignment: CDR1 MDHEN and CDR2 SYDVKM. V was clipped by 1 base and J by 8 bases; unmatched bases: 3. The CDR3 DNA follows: TGTGCCAGCAGTTTATCCGGGACAGGGGGAGAAAAACTGTTTTTT. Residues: CASSLSGTGGEKLFF. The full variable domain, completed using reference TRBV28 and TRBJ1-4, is DVKVTQSSRYLVKRTGEKVFLECVQDMDHENMFWYRQDPGLGLRLIYFSYDVKMKEKGDIPEGYSVSREKKERFSLILESASTNQTSMYLCASSLSGTGGEKLFFGSGTQLSVL.

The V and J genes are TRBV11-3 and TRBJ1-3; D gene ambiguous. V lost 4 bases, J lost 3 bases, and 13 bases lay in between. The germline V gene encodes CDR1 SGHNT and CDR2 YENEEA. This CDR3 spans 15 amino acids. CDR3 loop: CASSSRGLYGNTIYF. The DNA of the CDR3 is TGTGCCAGCAGCTCAAGAGGGCTGTATGGAAACACCATATATTTT.

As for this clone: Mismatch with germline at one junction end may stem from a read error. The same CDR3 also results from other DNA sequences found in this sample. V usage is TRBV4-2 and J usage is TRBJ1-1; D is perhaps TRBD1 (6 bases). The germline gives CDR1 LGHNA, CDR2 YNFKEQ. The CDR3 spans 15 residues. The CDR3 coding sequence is TGTGCCAGCAGCACAGGGACACTTATGAACACTGAAGCCTTCTTT. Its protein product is CASSTGTLMNTEAFF.

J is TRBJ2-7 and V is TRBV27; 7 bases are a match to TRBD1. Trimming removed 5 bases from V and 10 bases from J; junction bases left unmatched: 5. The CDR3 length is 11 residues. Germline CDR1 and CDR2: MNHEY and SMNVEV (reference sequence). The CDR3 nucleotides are TGTGCCAGCAGTCTAGGACAGGTTCAGTACTTC. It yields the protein CASSLGQVQYF.

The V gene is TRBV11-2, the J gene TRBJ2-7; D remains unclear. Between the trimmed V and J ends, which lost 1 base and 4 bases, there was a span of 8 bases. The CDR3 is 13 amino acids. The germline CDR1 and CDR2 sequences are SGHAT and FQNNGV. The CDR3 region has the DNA TGTGCCAGCAGCTTAGCCATCGGGTACGAGCAGTACGTC. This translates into CASSLAIGYEQYV.

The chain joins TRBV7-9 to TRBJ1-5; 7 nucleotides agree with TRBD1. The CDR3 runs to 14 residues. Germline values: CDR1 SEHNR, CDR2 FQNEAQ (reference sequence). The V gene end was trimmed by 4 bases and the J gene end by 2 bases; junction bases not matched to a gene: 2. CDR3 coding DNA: TGTGCCAGCAGCTCCGGACAGGGCAATCAGCCCCAGCATTTT. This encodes CASSSGQGNQPQHF. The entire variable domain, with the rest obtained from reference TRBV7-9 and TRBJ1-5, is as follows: DTGVSQNPRHKITKRGQNVTFRCDPISEHNRLYWYRQTLGQGPEFLTYFQNEAQLEKSRLLSDRFSAERPKGSFSTLEIQRTEQGDSAMYLCASSSGQGNQPQHFGDGTRLSIL.

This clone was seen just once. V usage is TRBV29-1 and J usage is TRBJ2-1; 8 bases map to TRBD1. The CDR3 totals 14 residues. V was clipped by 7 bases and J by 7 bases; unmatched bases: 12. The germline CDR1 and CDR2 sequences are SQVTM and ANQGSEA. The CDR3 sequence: CSARSMTGANEQFF. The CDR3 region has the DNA TGCAGCGCCCGGTCCATGACAGGGGCGAATGAGCAGTTCTTC.

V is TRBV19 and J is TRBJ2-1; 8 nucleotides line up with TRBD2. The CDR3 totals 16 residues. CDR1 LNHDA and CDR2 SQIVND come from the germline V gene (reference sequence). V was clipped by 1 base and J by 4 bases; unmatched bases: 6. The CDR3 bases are TGTGCCAGTAGTATAGCGACTAGCGAACGATACAATGAGCAGTTCTTC. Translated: CASSIATSERYNEQFF.

CDR3 DNA sequence: TGCAGCGTTGGGGACTATGGGGCTGAAGCTTTCTTT. Amino acids: CSVGDYGAEAFF. The chain couples TRBV29-1 to TRBJ1-1, with D perhaps matching TRBD1 (5 bases). Per germline, CDR1 SQVTM and CDR2 ANQGSEA. The CDR3 consists of 12 residues. Trimming removed 4 bases from V and 6 bases from J, with 12 bases in between.

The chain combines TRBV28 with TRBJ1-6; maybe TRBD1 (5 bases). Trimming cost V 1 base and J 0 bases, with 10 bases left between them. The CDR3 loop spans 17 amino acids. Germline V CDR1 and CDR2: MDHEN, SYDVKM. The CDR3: CASSLSYRPSYNSPLHF. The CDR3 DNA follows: TGTGCCAGCAGTTTATCGTACAGGCCCTCCTATAATTCACCCCTCCACTTT.

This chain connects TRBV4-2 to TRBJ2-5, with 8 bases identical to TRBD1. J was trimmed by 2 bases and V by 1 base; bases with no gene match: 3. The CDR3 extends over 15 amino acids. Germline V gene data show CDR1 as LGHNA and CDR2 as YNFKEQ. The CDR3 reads CASSQAYRGQETQYF. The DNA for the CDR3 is TGTGCCAGCAGCCAAGCATACAGGGGGCAAGAGACCCAGTACTTC.

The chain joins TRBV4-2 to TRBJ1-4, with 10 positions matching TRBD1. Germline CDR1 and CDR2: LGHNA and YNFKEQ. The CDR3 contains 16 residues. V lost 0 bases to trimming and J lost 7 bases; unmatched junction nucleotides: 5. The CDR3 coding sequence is TGTGCCAGCAGCCAAGATCCGGGACAGGGGTTTGAAAAACTGTTTTTT. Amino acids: CASSQDPGQGFEKLFF.

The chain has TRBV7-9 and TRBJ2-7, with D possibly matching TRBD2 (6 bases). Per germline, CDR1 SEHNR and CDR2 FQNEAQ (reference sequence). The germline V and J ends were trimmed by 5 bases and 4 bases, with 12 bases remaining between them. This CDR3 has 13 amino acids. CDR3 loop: CASSPGGTYEQYV. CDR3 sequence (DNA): TGTGCCAGCAGCCCAGGAGGGACTTACGAGCAGTACGTC.

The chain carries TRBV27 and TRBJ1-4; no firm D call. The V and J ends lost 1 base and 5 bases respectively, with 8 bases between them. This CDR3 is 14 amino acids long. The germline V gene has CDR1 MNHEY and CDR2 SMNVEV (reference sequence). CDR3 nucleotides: TGTGCCAGCAGTTTATTTGGGAGCAATGAAAAACTGTTTTTT. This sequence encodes CASSLFGSNEKLFF.

CDR3 in amino acids: CASSFGGGSRNEQFF. The CDR3 DNA reads TGTGCCAGCAGCTTTGGGGGCGGGAGTAGAAATGAGCAGTTCTTC. The chain is built from TRBV7-3 and TRBJ2-1; tentative D call: TRBD2 (7 bases). Trimming stripped 3 bases from V and 7 bases from J, with 16 bases between. Germline CDR1 is SGHTA and CDR2 is FQGTGA. The CDR3 sequence is 15 residues long.

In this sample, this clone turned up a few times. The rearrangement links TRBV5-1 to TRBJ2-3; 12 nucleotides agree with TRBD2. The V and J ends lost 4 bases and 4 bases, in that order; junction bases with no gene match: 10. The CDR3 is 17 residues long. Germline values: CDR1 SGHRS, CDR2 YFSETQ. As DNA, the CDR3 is TGCGCCAGCAGCACGACTAGCGGGAGAGAATTCGCAGATACGCAGTATTTT. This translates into CASSTTSGREFADTQYF.

In DNA form, the CDR3 reads TGCGCCAGCAGCCAAGATTTCACGAACACCGGGGAGCTGTTTTTT. It yields the protein CASSQDFTNTGELFF. This chain links TRBV4-3 with TRBJ2-2; D call uncertain. Trimming left V 0 bases short and J 0 bases short, with 5 bases between. Germline CDR1 is LGHNA and CDR2 is YSLEER. The CDR3 sequence is 15 residues long.

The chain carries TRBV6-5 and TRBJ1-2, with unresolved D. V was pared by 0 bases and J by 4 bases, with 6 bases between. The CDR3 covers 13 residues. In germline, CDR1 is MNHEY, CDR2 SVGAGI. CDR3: CASSYSTTYGYTF. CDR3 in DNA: TGTGCCAGCAGTTACTCTACTACCTATGGCTACACCTTC.

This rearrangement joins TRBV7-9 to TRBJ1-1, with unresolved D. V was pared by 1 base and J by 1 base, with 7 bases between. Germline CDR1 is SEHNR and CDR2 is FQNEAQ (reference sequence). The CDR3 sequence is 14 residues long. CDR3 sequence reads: CASSLVEGNTEAFF. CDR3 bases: TGTGCCAGCAGCTTAGTTGAGGGGAACACTGAAGCTTTCTTT.

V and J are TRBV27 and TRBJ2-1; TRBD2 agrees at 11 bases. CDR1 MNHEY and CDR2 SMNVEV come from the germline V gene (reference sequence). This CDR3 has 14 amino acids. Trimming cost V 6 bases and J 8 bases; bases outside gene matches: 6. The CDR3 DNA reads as TGTGCCAGCAGATTAGCGGGAGGGATAGATGAGCAGTTCTTC. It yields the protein CASRLAGGIDEQFF.

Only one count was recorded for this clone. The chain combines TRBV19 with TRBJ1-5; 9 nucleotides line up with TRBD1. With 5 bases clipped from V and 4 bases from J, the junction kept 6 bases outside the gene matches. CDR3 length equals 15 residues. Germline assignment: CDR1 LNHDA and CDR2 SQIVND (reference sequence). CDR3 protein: CASSPLGTGNQPQHF. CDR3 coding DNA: TGTGCCAGTAGTCCCCTGGGGACAGGGAATCAGCCCCAGCATTTT.

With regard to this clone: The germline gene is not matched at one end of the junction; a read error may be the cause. The CDR3: CASSSDVARTDTQYF. CDR3 nucleotides: TGTGCTAGCAGCTCCGACGTAGCCCGCACAGATACGCAGTATTTT. The J gene is TRBJ2-3, the V gene TRBV7-7; no clear D gene. Germline CDR1 SSHAT, CDR2 FNYEAQ (reference sequence). The CDR3 has 15 amino acids.

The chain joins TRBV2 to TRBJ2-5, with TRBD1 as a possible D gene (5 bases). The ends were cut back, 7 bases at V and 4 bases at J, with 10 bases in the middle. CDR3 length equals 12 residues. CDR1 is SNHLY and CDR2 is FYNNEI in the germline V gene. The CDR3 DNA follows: TGTGCCAGCACAGGGTTGGGAGAGACCCAGTACTTC. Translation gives CASTGLGETQYF.